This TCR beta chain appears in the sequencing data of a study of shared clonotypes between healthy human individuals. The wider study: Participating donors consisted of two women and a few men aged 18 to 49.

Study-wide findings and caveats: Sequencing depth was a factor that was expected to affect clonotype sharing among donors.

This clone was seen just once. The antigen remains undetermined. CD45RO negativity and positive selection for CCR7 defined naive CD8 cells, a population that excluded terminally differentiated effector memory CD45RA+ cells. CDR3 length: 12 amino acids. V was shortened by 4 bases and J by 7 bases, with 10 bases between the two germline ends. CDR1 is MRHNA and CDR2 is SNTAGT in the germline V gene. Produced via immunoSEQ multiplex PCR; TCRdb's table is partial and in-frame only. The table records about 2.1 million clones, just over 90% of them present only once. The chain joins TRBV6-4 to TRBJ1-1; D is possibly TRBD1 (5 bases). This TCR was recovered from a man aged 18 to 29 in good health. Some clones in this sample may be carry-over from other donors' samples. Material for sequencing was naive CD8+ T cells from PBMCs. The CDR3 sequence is CASSAPTDEAFF. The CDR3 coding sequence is TGTGCCAGCAGTGCCCCGACAGATGAAGCTTTCTTT.